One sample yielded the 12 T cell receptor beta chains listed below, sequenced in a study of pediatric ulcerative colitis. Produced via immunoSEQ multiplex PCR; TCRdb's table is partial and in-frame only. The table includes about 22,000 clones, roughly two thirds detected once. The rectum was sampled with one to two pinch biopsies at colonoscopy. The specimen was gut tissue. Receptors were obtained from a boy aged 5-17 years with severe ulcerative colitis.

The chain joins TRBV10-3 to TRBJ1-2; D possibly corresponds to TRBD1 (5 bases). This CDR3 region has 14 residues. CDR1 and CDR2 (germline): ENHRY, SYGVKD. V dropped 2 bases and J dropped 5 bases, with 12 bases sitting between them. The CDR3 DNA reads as TGTGCCATCAGTGAGCCCCGCCGACAGTATGGCTACACCTTC. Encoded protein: CAISEPRRQYGYTF.

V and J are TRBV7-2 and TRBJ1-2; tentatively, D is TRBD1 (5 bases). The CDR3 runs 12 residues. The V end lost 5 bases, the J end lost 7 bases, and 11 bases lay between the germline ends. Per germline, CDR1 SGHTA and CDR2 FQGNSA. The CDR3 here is CASSRDFAGYTF. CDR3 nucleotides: TGTGCCAGCAGCAGGGACTTTGCTGGCTACACCTTC.

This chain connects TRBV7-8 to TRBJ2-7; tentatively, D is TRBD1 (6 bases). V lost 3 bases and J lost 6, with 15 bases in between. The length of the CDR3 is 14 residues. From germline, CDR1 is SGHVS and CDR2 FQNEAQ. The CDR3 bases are TGTGCCAGCAGCTTCCGGGACACTTTGAGCGAGCAGTACTTC. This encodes CASSFRDTLSEQYF.

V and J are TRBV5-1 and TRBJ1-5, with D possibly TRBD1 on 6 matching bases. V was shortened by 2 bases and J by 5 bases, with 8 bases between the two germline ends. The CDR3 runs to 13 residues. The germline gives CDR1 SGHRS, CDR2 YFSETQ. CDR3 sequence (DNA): TGCGCCAGCAGCTTAGCAGGGGATCAGCCCCAGCATTTT. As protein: CASSLAGDQPQHF.

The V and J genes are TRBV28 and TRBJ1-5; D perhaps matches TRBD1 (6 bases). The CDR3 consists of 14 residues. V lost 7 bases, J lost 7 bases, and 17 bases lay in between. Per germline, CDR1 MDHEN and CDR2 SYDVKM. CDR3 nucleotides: TGTGCCAGCACCCTGAGGGGGGCCGGGCAGCCCCAGCATTTT. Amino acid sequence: CASTLRGAGQPQHF.

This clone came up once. CDR3 sequence (DNA): TGTGCCAGCGGCCTGACAGTTTTAGCCAAAAACATTCAGTACTTC. It encodes CASGLTVLAKNIQYF. The chain uses TRBV28 and TRBJ2-4, with D perhaps TRBD1 (5 bases). The CDR3 consists of 15 residues. The V gene lost 8 bases and the J gene lost 0 bases, with 14 bases spanning the gap. CDR1 is MDHEN and CDR2 is SYDVKM in the germline V gene.

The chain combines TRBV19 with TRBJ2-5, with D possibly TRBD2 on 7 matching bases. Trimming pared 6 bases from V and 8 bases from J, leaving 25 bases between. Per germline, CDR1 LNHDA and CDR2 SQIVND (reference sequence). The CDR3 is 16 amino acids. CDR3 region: CASSSGPGGGGLTQYF. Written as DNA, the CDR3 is TGTGCCAGTAGCAGCGGCCCCGGGGGAGGGGGTTTAACCCAGTACTTC.

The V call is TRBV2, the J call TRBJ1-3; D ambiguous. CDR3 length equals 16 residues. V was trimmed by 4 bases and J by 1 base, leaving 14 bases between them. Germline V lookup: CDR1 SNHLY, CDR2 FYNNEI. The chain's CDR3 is CASSVSRAFSGNTIYF. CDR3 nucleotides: TGTGCCAGCAGTGTCTCCCGGGCTTTTTCTGGAAACACCATATATTTT.

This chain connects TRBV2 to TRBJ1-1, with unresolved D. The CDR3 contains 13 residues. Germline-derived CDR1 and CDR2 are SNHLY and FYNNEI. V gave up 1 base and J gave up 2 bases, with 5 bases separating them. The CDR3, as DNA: TGTGCCAGCAGTGAAGACAGTAACACTGAAGCTTTCTTT. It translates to CASSEDSNTEAFF.

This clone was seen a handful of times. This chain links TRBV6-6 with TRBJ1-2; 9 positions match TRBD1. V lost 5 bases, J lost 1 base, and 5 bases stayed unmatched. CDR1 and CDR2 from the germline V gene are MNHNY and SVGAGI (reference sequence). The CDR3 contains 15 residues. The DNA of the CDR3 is TGTGCCAGCAGTAACCGACAGGGGGGTAACTATGGCTACACCTTC. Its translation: CASSNRQGGNYGYTF.

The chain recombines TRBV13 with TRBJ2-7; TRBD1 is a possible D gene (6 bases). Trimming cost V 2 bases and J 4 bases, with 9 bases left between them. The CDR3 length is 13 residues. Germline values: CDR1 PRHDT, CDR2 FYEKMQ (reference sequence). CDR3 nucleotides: TGTGCCAGCAGCTTAAACAGGGCGTACGAGCAGTACTTC. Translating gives CASSLNRAYEQYF.

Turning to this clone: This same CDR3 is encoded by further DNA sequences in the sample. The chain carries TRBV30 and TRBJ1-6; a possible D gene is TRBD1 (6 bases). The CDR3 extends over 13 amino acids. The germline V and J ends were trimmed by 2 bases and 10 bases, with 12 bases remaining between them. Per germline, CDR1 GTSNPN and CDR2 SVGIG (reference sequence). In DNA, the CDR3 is TGTGCCTGGAGTACACAGGGTTACTCACCCCTCCACTTT. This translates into CAWSTQGYSPLHF.